This T cell receptor (beta chain) was sequenced for a study of cytomegalovirus exposure and HLA in healthy donors. Study-wide points: There were a few CMV-associated chains whose specificity for CMV antigens was confirmed in vitro. Subsequent analysis of the approximately 110 validation repertoires found a tendency for first-cohort TCR clusters to co-occur. The study designated 150 or so TCR beta chains cytomegalovirus-associated.

Comments on this clone: What it binds is not known.

Sequencing used immunoSEQ multiplex PCR; TCRdb keeps in-frame clones, though not all of them. The sample lists about 58,000 clones, under 95% occurring once. CDR1 and CDR2 from the germline V gene are SGHTA and FQGNSA. The ends lost 4 bases at V and 0 bases at J; junction bases unmatched: 2. CDR3 length: 15 residues. The TCR originated in a young man in good health and CMV-seronegative. The sequencing input was PBMCs. The chain recombines TRBV7-2 with TRBJ2-1; TRBD1 aligns across 8 bases. CDR3: CASSSDRGSYNEQFF. CDR3 sequence (DNA): TGTGCCAGCAGCTCAGACAGGGGCTCCTACAATGAGCAGTTCTTC.